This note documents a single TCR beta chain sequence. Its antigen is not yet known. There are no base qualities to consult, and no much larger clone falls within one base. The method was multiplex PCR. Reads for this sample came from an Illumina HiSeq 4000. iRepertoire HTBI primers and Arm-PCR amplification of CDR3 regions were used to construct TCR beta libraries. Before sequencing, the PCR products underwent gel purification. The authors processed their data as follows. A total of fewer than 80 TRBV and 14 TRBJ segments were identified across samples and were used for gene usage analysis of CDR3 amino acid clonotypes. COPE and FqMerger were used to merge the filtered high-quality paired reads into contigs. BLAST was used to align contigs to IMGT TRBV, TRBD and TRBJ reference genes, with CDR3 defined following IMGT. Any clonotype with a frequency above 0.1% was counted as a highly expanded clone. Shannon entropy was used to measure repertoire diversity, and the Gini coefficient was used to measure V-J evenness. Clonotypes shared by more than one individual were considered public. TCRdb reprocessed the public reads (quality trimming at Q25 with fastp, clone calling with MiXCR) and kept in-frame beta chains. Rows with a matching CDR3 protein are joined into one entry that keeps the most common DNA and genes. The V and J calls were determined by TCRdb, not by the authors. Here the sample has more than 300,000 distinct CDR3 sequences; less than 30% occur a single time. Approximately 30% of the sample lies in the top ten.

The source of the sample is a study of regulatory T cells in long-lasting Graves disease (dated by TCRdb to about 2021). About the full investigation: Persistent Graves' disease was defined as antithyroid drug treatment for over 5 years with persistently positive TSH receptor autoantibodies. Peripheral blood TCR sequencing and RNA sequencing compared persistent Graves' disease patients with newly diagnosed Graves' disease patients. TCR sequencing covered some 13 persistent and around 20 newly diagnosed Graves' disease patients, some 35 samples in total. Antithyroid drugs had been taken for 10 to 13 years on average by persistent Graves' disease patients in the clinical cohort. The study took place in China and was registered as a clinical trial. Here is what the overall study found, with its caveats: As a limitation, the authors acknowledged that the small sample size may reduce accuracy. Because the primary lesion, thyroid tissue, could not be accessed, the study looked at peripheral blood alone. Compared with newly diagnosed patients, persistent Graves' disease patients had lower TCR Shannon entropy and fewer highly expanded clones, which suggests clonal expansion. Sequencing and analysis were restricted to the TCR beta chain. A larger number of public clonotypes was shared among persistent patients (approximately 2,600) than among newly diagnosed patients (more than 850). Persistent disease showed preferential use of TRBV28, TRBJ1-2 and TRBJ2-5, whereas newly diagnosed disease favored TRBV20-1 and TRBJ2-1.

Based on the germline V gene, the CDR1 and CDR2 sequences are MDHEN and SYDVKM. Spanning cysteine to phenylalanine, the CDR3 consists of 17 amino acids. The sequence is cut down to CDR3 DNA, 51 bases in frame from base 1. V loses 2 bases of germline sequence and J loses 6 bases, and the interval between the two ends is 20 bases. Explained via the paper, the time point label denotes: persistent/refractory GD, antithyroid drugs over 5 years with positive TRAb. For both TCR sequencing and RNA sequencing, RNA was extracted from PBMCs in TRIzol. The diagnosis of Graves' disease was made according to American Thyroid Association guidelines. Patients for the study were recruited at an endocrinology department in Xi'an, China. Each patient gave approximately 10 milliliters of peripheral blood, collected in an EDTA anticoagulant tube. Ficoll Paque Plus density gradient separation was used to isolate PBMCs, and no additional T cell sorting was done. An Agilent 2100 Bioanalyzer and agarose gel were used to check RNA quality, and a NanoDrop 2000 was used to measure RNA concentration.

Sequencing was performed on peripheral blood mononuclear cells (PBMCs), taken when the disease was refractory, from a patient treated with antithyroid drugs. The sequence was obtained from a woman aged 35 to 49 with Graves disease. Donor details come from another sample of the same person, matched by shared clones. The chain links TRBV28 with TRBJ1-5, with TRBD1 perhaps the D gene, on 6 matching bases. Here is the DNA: TGTGCCAGCAGTTTAATACAGGGAACTGTATTGAGTCAGCCCCAGCATTTT. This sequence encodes CASSLIQGTVLSQPQHF.